Below, one T cell receptor (beta chain) is given with its context. The antigen is undetermined. Sequenced by immunoSEQ multiplex PCR; TCRdb stores in-frame clones only, minus some. The sample lists 30,000 to 40,000 clones; 90% to 95% were seen once. V lost 6 bases, J lost 4 bases, and 5 bases stayed unmatched. Germline values: CDR1 SEHNR, CDR2 FQNEAQ (reference sequence). CDR3 size: 13 residues. The data were obtained in a study of circulating and synovial CD4+ cells in juvenile arthritis. Findings and caveats of the study: Circulating pathogenic-like lymphocytes shared a substantially higher fraction of CDR3 sequences with synovium than bulk blood.

Sequenced samples came from active juvenile idiopathic arthritis patients. V is TRBV7-9 and J is TRBJ1-2, with 7 nucleotides matching TRBD1. The specimen was CD4+ T cells from blood. The sequence was obtained from a human donor with juvenile idiopathic arthritis. CDR3 DNA sequence: TGTGCCAGCAGTTCCGACAGGGTCTATGGCTACACCTTC. This gives the protein CASSSDRVYGYTF.